The present T cell receptor beta chain was sequenced within a study of T cell repertoires in cytomegalovirus infection. There are 17 residues in the CDR3. The germline V and J ends were trimmed by 9 bases and 0 bases, with 18 bases remaining between them. Germline V gives CDR1 LNHNV, CDR2 YYDKDF (reference sequence). MiXCR, applied by TCRdb to the reads, yields one record per CDR3 protein. The table includes around 450,000 distinct CDR3 sequences, 30% to 40% detected once. Sequenced sample: PBMCs. This chain links TRBV15 with TRBJ2-6; no firm D call. This receptor was identified in a human donor in good health (CMV status not recorded). Some clones in this sample may be carry-over from other donors' samples. CDR3 residues: CATGETPRASGANVLTF. The CDR3 nucleotides are TGTGCCACTGGAGAGACTCCAAGGGCCTCTGGGGCCAACGTCCTGACTTTC.